The TCR beta chain under discussion was sequenced for a study of blood T cell repertoires in COVID-19. Overall study: Both acute and convalescent COVID-19 samples were obtained from the United States, Italy and Spain. Sources were T cells, B-cell-depleted T cells, or PBMCs; the material itself was cDNA or gDNA.

Source study methods: Amplification with reference gene primers provided the estimates of nucleated cell counts. Repertoires were generated with immunoSEQ multiplex PCR, while TCRdb's copy carries only in-frame clones and drops some. That table furnishes V, J and clone size, whereas the DNA furnished D and trimming. The table lists about 370,000 clones, 70% to 90% of them singletons. This CDR3 region has 15 residues. Trimming pared 3 bases from V and 5 bases from J, leaving 14 bases between. Germline V gives CDR1 GTSNPN, CDR2 SVGIG (reference sequence). Seattle-derived patients entered the study during active infection and were followed longitudinally.

Material for sequencing was peripheral blood. The chain employs TRBV30 and TRBJ1-6; D is perhaps TRBD1 (5 bases). The sequence came from a woman between 25 and 40 years old with COVID-19, enrolled during active disease. The CDR3 DNA reads as TGTGCCTGGAGCCGCAGGGTCTCGGATAATTCACCCCTCCACTTT. Translating gives CAWSRRVSDNSPLHF.